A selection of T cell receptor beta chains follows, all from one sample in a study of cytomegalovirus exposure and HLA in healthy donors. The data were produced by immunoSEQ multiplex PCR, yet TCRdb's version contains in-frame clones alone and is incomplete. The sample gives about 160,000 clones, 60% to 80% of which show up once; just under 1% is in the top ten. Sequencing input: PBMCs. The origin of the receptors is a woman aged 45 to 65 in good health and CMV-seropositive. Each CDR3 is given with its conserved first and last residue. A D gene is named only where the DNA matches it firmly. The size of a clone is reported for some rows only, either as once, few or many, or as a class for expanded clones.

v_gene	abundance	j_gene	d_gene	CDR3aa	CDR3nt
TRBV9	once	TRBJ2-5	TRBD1	CASSVEGAQQETQYF	TGTGCCAGCAGCGTTGAGGGGGCGCAACAAGAGACCCAGTACTTC
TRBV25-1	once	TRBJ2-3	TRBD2	CASSGLADTDTQYF	TGTGCCAGCAGTGGGCTAGCGGACACAGATACGCAGTATTTT
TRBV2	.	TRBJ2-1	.	CASSENISYNEQFF	TGTGCCAGCAGTGAAAATATCTCCTACAATGAGCAGTTCTTC
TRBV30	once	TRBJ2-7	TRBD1	CAWSGQGRRYEQYF	TGTGCCTGGAGTGGACAGGGTAGGCGCTACGAGCAGTACTTC
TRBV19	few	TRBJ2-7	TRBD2	CASSIKRESYEQYF	TGTGCCAGTAGTATAAAGCGGGAGTCTTACGAGCAGTACTTC
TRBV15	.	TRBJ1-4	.	CATSTPAGATNEKLFF	TGTGCCACCAGCACCCCAGCAGGTGCAACTAATGAAAAACTGTTTTTT
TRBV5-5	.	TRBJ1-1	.	CASSLRGPGKAFF	TGTGCCAGCAGCTTGAGAGGGCCTGGTAAAGCTTTCTTT
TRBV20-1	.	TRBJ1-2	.	CSARAQVF	TGCAGTGCTAGAGCACAGGTTTTC
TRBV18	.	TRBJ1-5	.	CASSPRSGQPQHF	TGTGCCAGCTCACCACGATCGGGACAGCCCCAGCATTTT
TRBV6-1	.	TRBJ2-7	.	CASMVSGKGEQYF	TGTGCCAGCATGGTGTCAGGGAAAGGCGAGCAGTACTTC